This note documents a single T cell receptor (beta chain) sequence. The antigen is unknown. These data belong to a study of graft-versus-host responses after intestinal transplantation. Assay: immunoSEQ multiplex PCR; the TCRdb copy retains only in-frame clones and omits some. This table holds around 90,000 clones, about 95% found once. Trimming took 2 bases from V and 5 from J, leaving 13 bases between them. The CDR3 covers 16 residues. Germline assignment: CDR1 MDHEN and CDR2 SYDVKM. Sequenced here: unstimulated CD4+ T cells sorted from spleen or lymph node cells, sampled before transplant. The chain joins TRBV28 to TRBJ1-6; D is possibly TRBD1 (6 bases). This clonotype originated in a human donor who was the organ donor for an intestinal transplant. The CDR3 protein is CASSLPTGHDNSPLHF. For the CDR3, the DNA is TGTGCCAGCAGTTTACCCACAGGGCACGATAATTCACCCCTCCACTTT.